The present T cell receptor (beta chain) was sequenced within a study of technical replicates of blood from several donors. The CDR3 is 14 amino acids. Germline V gene data show CDR1 as SGHTS and CDR2 as YDEGEE. The germline V and J ends were trimmed by 4 bases and 1 base, with 11 bases remaining between them. This table comes from immunoSEQ multiplex PCR, and its TCRdb copy is limited to in-frame clones, with some not included. The sample lists 60,000 or so clones; roughly 97% were seen once. The origin of this receptor is a human donor in good health. Sequencing input: T cells isolated from PBMCs. The chain is built from TRBV5-8 and TRBJ1-1; no reliable D call. The CDR3 protein is CASSPRGRNTEAFF. The CDR3 region has the DNA TGTGCCAGCAGCCCCCGGGGTAGGAACACTGAAGCTTTCTTT.